This TCR beta chain was recovered during a study of T-cell memory formation after mild COVID-19. On the study more broadly: Clusters were largely donor specific. Study-wide results and caveats: Memory from before infection featured some responding clones, which suggests cross-reactive memory joined. SARS-CoV-2 specificity of second-wave clones peaking day 37 was unconfirmed.

This clonotype was counted a few times. Its specificity is not known. TCRdb ran MiXCR on the 5' RACE reads and lists one entry per CDR3 protein. The repertoire includes a few hundred thousand distinct CDR3 sequences, roughly 21% of them detected once, and roughly an eighth sits in the top ten. From germline, CDR1 is SEHNR and CDR2 FQNEAQ (reference sequence). The CDR3 length is 12 residues. The V end was cut by 10 bases, the J end by 7 bases, with 13 bases between. Sequencing was done on a sample of PBMCs or a T cell subset sorted from them (not recorded which). This chain uses TRBV7-9 with TRBJ2-2; D is undetermined. The receptor comes from an adult woman who had mild COVID-19 (a few samples of this study predate the infection). Cell type and time point are not known. The chain's CDR3 is CATYVGRGELFF. The CDR3 region has the DNA TGTGCCACCTACGTCGGGCGCGGGGAGCTGTTTTTT. The full variable domain, in which reference TRBV7-9 and TRBJ2-2 provide the parts outside the CDR3, is DTGVSQNPRHKITKRGQNVTFRCDPISEHNRLYWYRQTLGQGPEFLTYFQNEAQLEKSRLLSDRFSAERPKGSFSTLEIQRTEQGDSAMYLCATYVGRGELFFGEGSRLTVL.